A selection of T cell receptor beta chains follows, all from one sample in a study of a mutant IDH1 vaccine in newly diagnosed glioma. These receptors have no identified antigens. Produced via immunoSEQ multiplex PCR; TCRdb's table is partial and in-frame only. The sample includes 110,000 or so clones, 90% seen only once; the top ten take under 0.8%. The source was PBMCs, collected from a glioma patient whose treatment included an IDH1 peptide vaccine. These receptors were obtained from a woman in her forties or fifties with glioma. CDR3s include the opening cysteine and the closing phenylalanine or tryptophan. Fields, in order: clone size, V gene, CDR3 protein. For some rows the clone size is stated as once, few or many, or as a class when expanded; others skip it.

- | TRBV28 | CASSHVFDEQYF
- | TRBV4-2 | CASSQDTSFYEQYF
- | TRBV28 | CASTQIDTQYF
- | TRBV5-1 | CASSSGTGGEKLFF
few | TRBV20-1 | CSARGHTEAFF
- | TRBV7-6 | CASSTSGDQPQHF
few | TRBV7-9 | CASSLSILNEQYF
- | TRBV5-1 | CASSLGSPTFYEQYF
once | TRBV6-1 | CALSRDRPLEPQHF
- | TRBV19 | CASSITPGLAYGTGELFF
- | TRBV11-2 | CASSLERYNEQFF
- | TRBV28 | CASSPGTGGYGYTF
- | TRBV6-1 | CASSLGGVGYTF
- | TRBV18 | CASSPAGHFYEQYF
- | TRBV25-1 | CASSEAGSAGNTIYF
- | TRBV28 | CASSEGLAPYEQYF
- | TRBV6-6 | CASSMTGMITEAFF
- | TRBV5-4 | CASSRGTSGVKAGELFF
- | TRBV9 | CASSVSGTEAFF
- | TRBV5-4 | CASSMGTGGYGYGYTF
- | TRBV5-1 | CASSFGQGAIYEQYF
- | TRBV5-1 | CASSSGTSGRGEQFF